Sequencing of this T cell receptor (beta chain) was carried out in a study of spatial heterogeneity in lung cancer. Study conclusions and caveats: How many expanded intratumoral alpha and beta TCRs were present tracked the tumor mutation count, which was a count of nonsynonymous mutations.

Time point denoted: sample taken at primary tumor resection. TCRdb re-called the 5' RACE reads with MiXCR, one entry per CDR3 protein. The sample shows some 7,800 distinct CDR3 sequences, around 5.7% of them seen only once. Deletions cut 3 bases from V and 5 bases from J, with 10 bases between. Germline lookup yields CDR1 SEHNR and CDR2 FQNEAQ (reference sequence). The CDR3 covers 14 residues. As concerns this clonotype: Its antigen is unknown.

Sequences were derived from lung tumor tissue, sampled at surgery. The TCR sequence derives from a male donor with early-stage non-small cell lung cancer. The chain is built from TRBV7-9 and TRBJ2-2, with D possibly matching TRBD1 (5 bases). The CDR3 reads CASSLWGDTGELFF. The CDR3 nucleotides are TGTGCCAGCAGCTTGTGGGGCGATACCGGGGAGCTGTTTTTT.